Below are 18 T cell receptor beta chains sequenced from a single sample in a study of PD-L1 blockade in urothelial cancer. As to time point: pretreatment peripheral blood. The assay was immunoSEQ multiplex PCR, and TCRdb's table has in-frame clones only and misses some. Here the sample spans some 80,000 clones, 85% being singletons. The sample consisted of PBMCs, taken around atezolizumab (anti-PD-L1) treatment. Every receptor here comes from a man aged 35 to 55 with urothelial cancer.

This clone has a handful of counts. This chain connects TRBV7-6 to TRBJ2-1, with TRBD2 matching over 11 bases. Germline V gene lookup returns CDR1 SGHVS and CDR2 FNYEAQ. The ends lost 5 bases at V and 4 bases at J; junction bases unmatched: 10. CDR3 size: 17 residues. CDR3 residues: CASSPTGSGRVYNEQFF. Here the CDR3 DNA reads TGTGCCAGCAGCCCAACCGGTAGCGGGAGGGTATACAATGAGCAGTTCTTC.

As DNA, the CDR3 is TGTGCCAGCAGCAAATCTCAGGGGGCGCGCACCGGGGAGCTGTTTTTT. Its protein product is CASSKSQGARTGELFF. V gene TRBV11-3 combines with J gene TRBJ2-2; 8 positions agree with TRBD1. Germline CDR1 SGHNT, CDR2 YENEEA. The V and J ends lost 5 bases and 4 bases, in that order; junction bases with no gene match: 9. This CDR3 contains 16 residues.

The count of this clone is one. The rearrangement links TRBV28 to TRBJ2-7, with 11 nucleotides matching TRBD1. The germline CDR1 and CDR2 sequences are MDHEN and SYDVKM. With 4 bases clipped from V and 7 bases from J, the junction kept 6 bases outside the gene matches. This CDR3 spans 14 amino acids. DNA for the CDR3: TGTGCCAGCAGTTCCGGGACAGGGGGTGGGGAGCAGTACTTC. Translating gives CASSSGTGGGEQYF.

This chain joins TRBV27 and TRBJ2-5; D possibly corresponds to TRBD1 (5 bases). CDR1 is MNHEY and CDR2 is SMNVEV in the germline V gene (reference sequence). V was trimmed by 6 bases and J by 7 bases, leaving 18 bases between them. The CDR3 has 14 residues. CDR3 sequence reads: CASSQRPTQGTQYF. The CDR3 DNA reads TGTGCCAGCAGCCAAAGACCGACTCAGGGGACCCAGTACTTC.

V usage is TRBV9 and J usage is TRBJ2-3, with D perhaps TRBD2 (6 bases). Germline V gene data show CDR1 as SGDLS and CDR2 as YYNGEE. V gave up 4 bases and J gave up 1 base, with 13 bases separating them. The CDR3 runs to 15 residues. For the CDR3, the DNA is TGTGCCAGCAGCTTCGGGGGTGGGGGCACAGATACGCAGTATTTT. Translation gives CASSFGGGGTDTQYF.

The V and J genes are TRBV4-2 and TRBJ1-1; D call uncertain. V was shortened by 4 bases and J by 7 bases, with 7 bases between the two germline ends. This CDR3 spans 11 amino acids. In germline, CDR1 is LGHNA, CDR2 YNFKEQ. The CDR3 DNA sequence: TGTGCCAGCAGCCTCGGGGATGAAGCTTTCTTT. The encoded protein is CASSLGDEAFF.

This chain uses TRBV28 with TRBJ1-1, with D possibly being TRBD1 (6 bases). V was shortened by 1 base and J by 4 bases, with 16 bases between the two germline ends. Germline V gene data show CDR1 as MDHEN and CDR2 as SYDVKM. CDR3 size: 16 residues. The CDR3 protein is CASSLSVWKGGTEAFF. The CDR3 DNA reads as TGTGCCAGCAGTTTATCGGTATGGAAAGGGGGCACTGAAGCTTTCTTT.

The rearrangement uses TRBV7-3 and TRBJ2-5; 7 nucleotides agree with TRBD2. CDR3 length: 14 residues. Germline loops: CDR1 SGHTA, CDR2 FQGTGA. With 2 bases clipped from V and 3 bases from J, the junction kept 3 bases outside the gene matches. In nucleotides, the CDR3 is TGTGCCAGCAGCTTACAGGGAGGGGAAGAGACCCAGTACTTC. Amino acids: CASSLQGGEETQYF.

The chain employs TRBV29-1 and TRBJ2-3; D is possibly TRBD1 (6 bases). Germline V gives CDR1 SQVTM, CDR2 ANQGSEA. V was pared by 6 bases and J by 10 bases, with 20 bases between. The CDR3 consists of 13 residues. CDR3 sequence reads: CSVAGEMSQAQYF. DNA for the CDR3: TGCAGCGTGGCAGGGGAGATGAGCCAGGCGCAGTATTTT.

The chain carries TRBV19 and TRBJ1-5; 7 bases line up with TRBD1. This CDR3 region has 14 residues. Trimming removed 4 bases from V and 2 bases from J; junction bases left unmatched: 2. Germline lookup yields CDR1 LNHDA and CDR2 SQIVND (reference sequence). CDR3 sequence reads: CASSTTGGNQPQHF. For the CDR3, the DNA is TGTGCCAGTAGTACCACAGGGGGCAATCAGCCCCAGCATTTT. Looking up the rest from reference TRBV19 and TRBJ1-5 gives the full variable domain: DGGITQSPKYLFRKEGQNVTLSCEQNLNHDAMYWYRQDPGQGLRLIYYSQIVNDFQKGDIAEGYSVSREKKESFPLTVTSAQKNPTAFYLCASSTTGGNQPQHFGDGTRLSIL.

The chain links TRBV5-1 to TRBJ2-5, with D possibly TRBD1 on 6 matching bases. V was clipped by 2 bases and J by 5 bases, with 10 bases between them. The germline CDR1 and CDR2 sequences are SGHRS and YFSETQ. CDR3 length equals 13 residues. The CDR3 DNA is TGCGCCAGCAGCTTAGACAGGCTCGAGACCCAGTACTTC. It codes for CASSLDRLETQYF.

CDR3 coding DNA: TGTGCCAGTAGCCCGGAGCGGGCTAGAGTTACCGAGCAGTACTTC. Translation: CASSPERARVTEQYF. The chain employs TRBV7-2 and TRBJ2-7; D might be TRBD2 (6 bases). The germline V gene encodes CDR1 SGHTA and CDR2 FQGNSA. Trimming removed 9 bases from V and 6 bases from J, with 24 bases in between. The CDR3 runs to 15 residues.

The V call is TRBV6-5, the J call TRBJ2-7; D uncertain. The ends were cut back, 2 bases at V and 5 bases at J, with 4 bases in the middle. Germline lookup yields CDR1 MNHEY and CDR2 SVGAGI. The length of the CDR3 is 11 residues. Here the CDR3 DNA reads TGTGCCAGCAGTTACGAGCACGAGCAGTACTTC. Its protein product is CASSYEHEQYF.

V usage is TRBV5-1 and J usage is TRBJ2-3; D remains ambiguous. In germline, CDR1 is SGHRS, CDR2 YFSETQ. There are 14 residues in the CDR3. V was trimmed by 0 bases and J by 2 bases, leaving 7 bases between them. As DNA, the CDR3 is TGCGCCAGCAGCTTGGACTTATTCACAGATACGCAGTATTTT. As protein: CASSLDLFTDTQYF.

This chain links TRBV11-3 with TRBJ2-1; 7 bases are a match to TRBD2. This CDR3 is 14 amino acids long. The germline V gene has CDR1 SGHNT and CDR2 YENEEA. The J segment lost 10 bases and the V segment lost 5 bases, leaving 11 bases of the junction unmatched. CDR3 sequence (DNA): TGTGCCAGCAGCATCCTTCCGGGGGAGGGCGAGCAGTTCTTC. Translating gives CASSILPGEGEQFF.

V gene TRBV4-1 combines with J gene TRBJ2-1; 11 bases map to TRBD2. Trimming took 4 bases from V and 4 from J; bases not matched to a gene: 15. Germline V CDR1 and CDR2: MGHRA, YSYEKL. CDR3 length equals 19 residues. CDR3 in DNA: TGCGCCAGCAGCCGAGGGGGGATAGCGGGAGGGAGGGGATACAATGAGCAGTTCTTC. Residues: CASSRGGIAGGRGYNEQFF.

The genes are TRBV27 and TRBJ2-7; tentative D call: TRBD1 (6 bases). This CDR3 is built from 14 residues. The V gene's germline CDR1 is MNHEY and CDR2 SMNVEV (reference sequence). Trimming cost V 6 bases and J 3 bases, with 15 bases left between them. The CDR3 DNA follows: TGTGCCAGCAGCCTCCACAGGGCCGACTACGAGCAGTACTTC. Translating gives CASSLHRADYEQYF.

The CDR3 DNA is TGTGCCAGCAGCTTCCGGACTAGCGGGCTATACGAGCAGTACTTC. Translated: CASSFRTSGLYEQYF. The gene calls are TRBV13 and TRBJ2-7, with TRBD2 matching 11 bases. The CDR3 has 15 residues. The germline gives CDR1 PRHDT, CDR2 FYEKMQ (reference sequence). The V gene end was trimmed by 3 bases and the J gene end by 4 bases; junction bases not matched to a gene: 5.